Here is one T cell receptor (beta chain) with its context. Its antigen is currently unknown. The sample is drawn from a study of OX40 agonist ivuxolimab in advanced cancers. Sequencing used immunoSEQ multiplex PCR; TCRdb keeps in-frame clones, though not all of them. Counted here are around 35,000 clones, approximately 84% occurring once; the ten biggest clones make up roughly 21%. Study-wide results and caveats: In the 0.1 to 3.0 mg/kg range, CD4+ and CD8+ blood T cells had expanded clonally by week 6.

Exclusion of a patient followed from autoimmune disease history or systemic immunosuppression. The sampling schedule covered blood at baseline, cycle 4 day 1, and cycle 7 day 1. The V end was cut by 6 bases, the J end by 3 bases, with 8 bases between. The CDR3 has 11 residues. In germline, CDR1 is SQVTM, CDR2 ANQGSEA. The source of this sequence is an adult with an advanced solid tumor such as melanoma, head and neck, liver or kidney cancer. The specimen was CD4+ or CD8+ T cells sorted from blood, collected in a trial of the OX40 agonist ivuxolimab. The chain combines TRBV29-1 with TRBJ1-2, with a weak D call TRBD1 (5 bases). The CDR3 reads CSVQAYYGYTF. The DNA for the CDR3 is TGCAGCGTACAGGCGTACTATGGCTACACCTTC.